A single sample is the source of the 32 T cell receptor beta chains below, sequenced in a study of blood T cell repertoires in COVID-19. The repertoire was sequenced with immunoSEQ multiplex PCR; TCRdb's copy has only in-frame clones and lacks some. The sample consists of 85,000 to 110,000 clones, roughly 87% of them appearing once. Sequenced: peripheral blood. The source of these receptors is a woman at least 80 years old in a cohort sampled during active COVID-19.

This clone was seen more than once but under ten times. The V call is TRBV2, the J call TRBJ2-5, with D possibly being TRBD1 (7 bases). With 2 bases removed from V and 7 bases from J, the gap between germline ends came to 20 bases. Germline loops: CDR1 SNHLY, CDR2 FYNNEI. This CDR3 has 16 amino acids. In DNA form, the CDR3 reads TGTGCCAGCAGTGAAAGGTGGGAGGACAGGTGGTGGACCCAGTACTTC. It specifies CASSERWEDRWWTQYF.

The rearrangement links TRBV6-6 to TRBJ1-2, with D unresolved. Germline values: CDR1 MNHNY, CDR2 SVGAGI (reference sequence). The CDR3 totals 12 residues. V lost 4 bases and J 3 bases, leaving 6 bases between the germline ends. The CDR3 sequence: CASSSQYYGYTF. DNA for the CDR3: TGTGCCAGCAGTTCACAGTACTATGGCTACACCTTC.

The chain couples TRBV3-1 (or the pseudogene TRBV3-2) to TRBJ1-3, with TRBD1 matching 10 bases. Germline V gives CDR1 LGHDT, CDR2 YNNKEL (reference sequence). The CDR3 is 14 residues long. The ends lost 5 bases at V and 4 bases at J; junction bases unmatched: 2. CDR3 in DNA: TGTGCCAGCAGCGACAGGGGGCGCGGAAACACCATATATTTT. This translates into CASSDRGRGNTIYF.

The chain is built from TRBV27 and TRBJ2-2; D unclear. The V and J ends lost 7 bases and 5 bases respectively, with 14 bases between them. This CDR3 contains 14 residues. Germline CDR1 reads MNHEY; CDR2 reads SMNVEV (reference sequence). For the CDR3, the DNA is TGTGCCAGCACGCACCTCCGAGGTACCGGGGAGCTGTTTTTT. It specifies CASTHLRGTGELFF.

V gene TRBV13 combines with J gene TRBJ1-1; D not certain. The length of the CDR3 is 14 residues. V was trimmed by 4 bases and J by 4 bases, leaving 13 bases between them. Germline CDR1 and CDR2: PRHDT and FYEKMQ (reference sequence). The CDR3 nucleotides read TGTGCCAGCAGCTCAATCTCCGGTAGCACTGAAGCTTTCTTT. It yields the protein CASSSISGSTEAFF.

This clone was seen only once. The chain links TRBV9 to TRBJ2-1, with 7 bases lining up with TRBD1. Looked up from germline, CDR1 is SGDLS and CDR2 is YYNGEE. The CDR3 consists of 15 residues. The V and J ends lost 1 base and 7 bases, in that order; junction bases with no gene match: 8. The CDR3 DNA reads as TGTGCCAGCAGCGTAAAGGGGGCGCCTGGGAATGAGCAGTTCTTC. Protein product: CASSVKGAPGNEQFF.

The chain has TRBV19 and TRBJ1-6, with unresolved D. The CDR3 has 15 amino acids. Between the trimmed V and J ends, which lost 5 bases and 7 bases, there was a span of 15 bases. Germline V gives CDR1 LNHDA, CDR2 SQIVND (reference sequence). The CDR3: CASSPPAVQNSPLHF. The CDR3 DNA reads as TGTGCCAGTAGTCCTCCCGCAGTACAAAATTCACCCCTCCACTTT.

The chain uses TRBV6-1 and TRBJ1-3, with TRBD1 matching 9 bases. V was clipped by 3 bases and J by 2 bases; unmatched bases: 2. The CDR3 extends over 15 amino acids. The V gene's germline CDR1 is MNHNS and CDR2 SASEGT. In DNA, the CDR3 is TGTGCCAGCAGTGACGGGACAGGGACTGGAAACACCATATATTTT. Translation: CASSDGTGTGNTIYF.

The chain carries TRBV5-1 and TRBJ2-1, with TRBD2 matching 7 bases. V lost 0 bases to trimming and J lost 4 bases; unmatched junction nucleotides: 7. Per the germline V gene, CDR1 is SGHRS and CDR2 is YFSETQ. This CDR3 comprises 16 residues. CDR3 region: CASSLVGGEVYNEQFF. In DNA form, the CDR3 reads TGCGCCAGCAGCTTGGTTGGGGGGGAGGTTTACAATGAGCAGTTCTTC.

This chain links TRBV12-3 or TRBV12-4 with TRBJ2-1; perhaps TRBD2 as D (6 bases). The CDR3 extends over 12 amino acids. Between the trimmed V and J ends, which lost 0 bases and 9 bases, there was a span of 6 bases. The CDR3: CASSLAGGEQFF. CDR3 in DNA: TGTGCCAGCAGTTTAGCGGGGGGTGAGCAGTTCTTC.

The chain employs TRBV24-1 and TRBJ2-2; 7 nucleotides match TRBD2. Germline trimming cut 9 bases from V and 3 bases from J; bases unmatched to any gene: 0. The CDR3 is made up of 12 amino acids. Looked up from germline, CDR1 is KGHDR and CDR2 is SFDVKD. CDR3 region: CATRGDTGELFF. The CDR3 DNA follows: TGTGCCACCCGGGGGGACACCGGGGAGCTGTTTTTT.

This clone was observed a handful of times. CDR3 bases: TGTGCCAGCAGTCCGCAGTGGGAAGCTTTCTTT. It encodes CASSPQWEAFF. The V and J genes are TRBV28 and TRBJ1-1; no reliable D call. Germline assignment: CDR1 MDHEN and CDR2 SYDVKM. Trimming removed 5 bases at V and 8 bases at J, with 9 bases between. The CDR3 spans 11 residues.

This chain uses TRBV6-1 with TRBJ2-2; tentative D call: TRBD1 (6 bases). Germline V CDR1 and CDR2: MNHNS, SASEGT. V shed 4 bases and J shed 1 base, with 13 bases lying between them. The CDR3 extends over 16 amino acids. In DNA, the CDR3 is TGTGCCAGCAGTGGCGGTGGGGGCCTGAACACCGGGGAGCTGTTTTTT. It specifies CASSGGGGLNTGELFF.

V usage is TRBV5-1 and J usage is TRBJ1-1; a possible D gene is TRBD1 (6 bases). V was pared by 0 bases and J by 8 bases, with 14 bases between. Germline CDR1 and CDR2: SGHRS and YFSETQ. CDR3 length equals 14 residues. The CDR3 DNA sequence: TGCGCCAGCAGCTTGGAGTGGGGGGGCCTGGAAGCTTTCTTT. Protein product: CASSLEWGGLEAFF.

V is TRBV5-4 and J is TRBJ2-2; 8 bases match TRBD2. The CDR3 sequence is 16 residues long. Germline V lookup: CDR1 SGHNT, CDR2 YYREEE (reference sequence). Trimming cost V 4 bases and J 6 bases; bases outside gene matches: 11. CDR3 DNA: TGTGCCAGCAGCCCACCTGCGGCGGGGGGTGCCGGGGAGCTGTTTTTT. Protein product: CASSPPAAGGAGELFF.

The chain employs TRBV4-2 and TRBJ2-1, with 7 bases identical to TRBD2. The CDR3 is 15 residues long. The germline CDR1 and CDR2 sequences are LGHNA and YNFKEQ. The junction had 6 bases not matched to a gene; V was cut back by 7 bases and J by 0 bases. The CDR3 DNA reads TGTGCCAGCACCACGGGCGGGAGCTCCTACAATGAGCAGTTCTTC. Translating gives CASTTGGSSYNEQFF.

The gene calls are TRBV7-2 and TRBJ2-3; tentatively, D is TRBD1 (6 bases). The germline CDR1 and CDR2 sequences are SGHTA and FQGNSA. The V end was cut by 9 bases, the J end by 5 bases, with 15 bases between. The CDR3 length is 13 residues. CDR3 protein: CARKTGFLDTQYF. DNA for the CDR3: TGTGCCAGAAAAACAGGGTTCCTAGATACGCAGTATTTT.

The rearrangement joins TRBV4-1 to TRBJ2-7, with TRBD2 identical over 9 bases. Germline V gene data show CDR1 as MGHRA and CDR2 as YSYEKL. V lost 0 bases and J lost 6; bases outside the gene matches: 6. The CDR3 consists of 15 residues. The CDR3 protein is CASSQDRGLASEQYF. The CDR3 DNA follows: TGCGCCAGCAGCCAAGATCGGGGACTAGCTAGCGAGCAGTACTTC.

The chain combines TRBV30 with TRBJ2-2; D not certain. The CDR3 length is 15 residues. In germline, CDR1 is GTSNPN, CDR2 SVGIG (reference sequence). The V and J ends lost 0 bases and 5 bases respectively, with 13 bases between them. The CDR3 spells CAWSVSAAPTGELFF. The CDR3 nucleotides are TGTGCCTGGAGTGTAAGTGCGGCCCCGACCGGGGAGCTGTTTTTT.

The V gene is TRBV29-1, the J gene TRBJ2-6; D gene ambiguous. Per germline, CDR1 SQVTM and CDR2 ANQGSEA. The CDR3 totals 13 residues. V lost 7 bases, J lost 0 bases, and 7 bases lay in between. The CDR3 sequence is CSGYISGANVLTF. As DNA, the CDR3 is TGCAGCGGGTACATCTCTGGGGCCAACGTCCTGACTTTC.

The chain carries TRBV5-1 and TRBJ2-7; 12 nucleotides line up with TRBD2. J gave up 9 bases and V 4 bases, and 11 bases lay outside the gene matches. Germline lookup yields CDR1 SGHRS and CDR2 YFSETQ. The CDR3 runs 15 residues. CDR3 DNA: TGCGCCAGCAGCGAAGCTAGCGGGGGGGCCCAACGGCAGTACTTC. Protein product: CASSEASGGAQRQYF.

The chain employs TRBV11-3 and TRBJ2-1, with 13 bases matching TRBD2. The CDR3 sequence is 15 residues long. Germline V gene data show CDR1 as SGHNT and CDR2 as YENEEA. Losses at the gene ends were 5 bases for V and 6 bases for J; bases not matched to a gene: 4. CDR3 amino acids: CASSPRTSGGNEQFF. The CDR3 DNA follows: TGTGCCAGCAGCCCACGGACTAGCGGGGGCAATGAGCAGTTCTTC.

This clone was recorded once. In DNA, the CDR3 is TGTGCCAGCAGCCACCCGGGGGGGGTGCCCTACGAGCAGTACTTC. It specifies CASSHPGGVPYEQYF. J is TRBJ2-7 and V is TRBV3-1 (or the pseudogene TRBV3-2); 8 positions match TRBD2. This CDR3 has 15 residues. The V gene's germline CDR1 is LGHDT and CDR2 YNNKEL (reference sequence). The junction had 6 bases not matched to a gene; V was cut back by 3 bases and J by 2 bases.

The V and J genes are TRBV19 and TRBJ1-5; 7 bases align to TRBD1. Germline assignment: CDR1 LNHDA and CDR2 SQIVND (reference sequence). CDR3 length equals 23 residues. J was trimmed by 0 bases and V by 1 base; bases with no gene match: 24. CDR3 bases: TGTGCCAGTAGTATAGGAGGGGGCAGAGTCAAGGACAGTGGCCTATATAGCAATCAGCCCCAGCATTTT. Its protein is CASSIGGGRVKDSGLYSNQPQHF. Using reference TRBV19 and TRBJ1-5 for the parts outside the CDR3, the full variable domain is DGGITQSPKYLFRKEGQNVTLSCEQNLNHDAMYWYRQDPGQGLRLIYYSQIVNDFQKGDIAEGYSVSREKKESFPLTVTSAQKNPTAFYLCASSIGGGRVKDSGLYSNQPQHFGDGTRLSIL.

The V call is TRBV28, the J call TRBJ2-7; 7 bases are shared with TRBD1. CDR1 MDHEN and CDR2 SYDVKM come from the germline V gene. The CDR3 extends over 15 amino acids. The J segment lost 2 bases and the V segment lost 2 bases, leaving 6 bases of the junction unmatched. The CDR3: CASSLAGTAAYEQYF. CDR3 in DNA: TGTGCCAGCAGTTTAGCCGGGACAGCAGCCTACGAGCAGTACTTC.

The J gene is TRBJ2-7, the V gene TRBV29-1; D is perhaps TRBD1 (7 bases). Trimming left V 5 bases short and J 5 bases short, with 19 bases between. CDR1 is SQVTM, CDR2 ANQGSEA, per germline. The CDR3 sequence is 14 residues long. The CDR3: CSVTVGGGIDEQYF. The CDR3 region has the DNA TGCAGCGTTACTGTAGGAGGGGGCATCGACGAGCAGTACTTC.

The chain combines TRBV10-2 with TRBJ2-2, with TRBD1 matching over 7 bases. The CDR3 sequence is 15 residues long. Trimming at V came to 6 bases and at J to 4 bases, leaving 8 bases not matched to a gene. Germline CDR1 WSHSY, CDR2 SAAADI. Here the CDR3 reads CASSRQGVITGELFF. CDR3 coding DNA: TGCGCCAGCAGCCGACAGGGCGTTATCACCGGGGAGCTGTTTTTT.

DNA for the CDR3: TGTGCCAGCAGAACGACTAACCCCGGCACCGGGGAGCTGTTTTTT. Protein: CASRTTNPGTGELFF. The rearrangement links TRBV3-1 (or the pseudogene TRBV3-2) to TRBJ2-2, with a tentative D call TRBD2 (5 bases). This CDR3 comprises 15 residues. V shed 6 bases and J shed 4 bases, with 15 bases lying between them. The germline V gene has CDR1 LGHDT and CDR2 YNNKEL (reference sequence).

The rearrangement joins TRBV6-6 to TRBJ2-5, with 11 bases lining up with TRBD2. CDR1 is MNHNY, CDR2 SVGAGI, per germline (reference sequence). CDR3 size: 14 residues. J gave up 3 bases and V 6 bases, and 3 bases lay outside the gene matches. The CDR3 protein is CASSKLAGEETQYF. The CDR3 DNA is TGTGCCAGCAGCAAACTAGCGGGAGAAGAGACCCAGTACTTC.

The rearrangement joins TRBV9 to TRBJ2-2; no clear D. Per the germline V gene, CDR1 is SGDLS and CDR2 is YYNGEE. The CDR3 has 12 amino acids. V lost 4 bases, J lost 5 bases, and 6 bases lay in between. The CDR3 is CASSRLTGELFF. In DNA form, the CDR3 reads TGTGCCAGCAGCCGCCTAACCGGGGAGCTGTTTTTT.

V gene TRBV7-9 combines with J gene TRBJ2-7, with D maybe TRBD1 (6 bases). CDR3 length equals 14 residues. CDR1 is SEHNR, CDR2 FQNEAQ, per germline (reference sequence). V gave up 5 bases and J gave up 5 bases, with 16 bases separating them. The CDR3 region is CASSPNRAGDEQYF. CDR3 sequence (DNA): TGTGCCAGCAGCCCGAACAGGGCTGGCGACGAGCAGTACTTC.

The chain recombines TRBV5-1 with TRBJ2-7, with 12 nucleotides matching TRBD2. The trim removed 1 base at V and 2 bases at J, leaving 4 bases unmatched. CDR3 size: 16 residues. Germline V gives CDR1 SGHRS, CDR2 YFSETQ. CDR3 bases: TGCGCCAGCAGCTTGACCCTAGCGGGAGGGGCCTACGAGCAGTACTTC. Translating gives CASSLTLAGGAYEQYF.